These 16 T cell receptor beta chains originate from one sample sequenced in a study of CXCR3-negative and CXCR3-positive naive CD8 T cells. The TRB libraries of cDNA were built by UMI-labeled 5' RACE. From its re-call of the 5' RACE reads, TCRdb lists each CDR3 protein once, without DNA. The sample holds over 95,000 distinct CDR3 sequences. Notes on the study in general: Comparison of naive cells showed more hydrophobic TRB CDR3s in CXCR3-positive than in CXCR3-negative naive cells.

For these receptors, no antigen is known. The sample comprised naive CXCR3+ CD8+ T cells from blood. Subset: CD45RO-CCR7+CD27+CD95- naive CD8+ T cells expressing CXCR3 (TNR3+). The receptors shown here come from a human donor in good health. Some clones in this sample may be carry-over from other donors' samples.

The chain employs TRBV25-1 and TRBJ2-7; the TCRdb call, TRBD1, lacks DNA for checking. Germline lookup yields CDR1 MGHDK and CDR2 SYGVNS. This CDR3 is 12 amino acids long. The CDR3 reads CASSGSRHEQYF.

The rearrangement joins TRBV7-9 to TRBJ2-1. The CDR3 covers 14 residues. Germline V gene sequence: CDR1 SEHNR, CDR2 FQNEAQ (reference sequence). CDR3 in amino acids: CASSRPTENNEQFF. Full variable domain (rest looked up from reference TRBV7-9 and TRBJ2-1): DTGVSQNPRHKITKRGQNVTFRCDPISEHNRLYWYRQTLGQGPEFLTYFQNEAQLEKSRLLSDRFSAERPKGSFSTLEIQRTEQGDSAMYLCASSRPTENNEQFFGPGTRLTVL.

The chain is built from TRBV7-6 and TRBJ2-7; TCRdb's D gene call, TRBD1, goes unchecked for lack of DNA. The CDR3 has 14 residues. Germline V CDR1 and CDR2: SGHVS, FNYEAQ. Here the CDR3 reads CASSETGGYGEQYF.

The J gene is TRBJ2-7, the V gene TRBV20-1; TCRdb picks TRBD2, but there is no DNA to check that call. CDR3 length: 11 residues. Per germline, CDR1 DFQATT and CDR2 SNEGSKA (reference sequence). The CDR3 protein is CSALFGPGQYF.

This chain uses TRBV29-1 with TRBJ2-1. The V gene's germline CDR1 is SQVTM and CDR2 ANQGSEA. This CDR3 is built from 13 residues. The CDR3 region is CSWEEGLYNEQFF.

CDR3 amino acids: CSVETTGIGQETQYF. The chain combines TRBV29-1 with TRBJ2-5; TCRdb picks TRBD1, but there is no DNA to check that call. Germline V lookup: CDR1 SQVTM, CDR2 ANQGSEA. The CDR3 has 15 residues.

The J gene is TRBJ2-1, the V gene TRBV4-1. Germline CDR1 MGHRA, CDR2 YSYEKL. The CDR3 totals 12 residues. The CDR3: CASSQDHNEQFF.

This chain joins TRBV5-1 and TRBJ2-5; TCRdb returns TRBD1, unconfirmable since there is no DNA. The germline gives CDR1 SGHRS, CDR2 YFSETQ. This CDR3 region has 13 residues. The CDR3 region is CASRGEMQETQYF.

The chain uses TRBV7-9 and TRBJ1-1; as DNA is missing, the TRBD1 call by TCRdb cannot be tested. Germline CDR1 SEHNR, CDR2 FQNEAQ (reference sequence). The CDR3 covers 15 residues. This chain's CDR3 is CASSVRGGGLTEAFF.

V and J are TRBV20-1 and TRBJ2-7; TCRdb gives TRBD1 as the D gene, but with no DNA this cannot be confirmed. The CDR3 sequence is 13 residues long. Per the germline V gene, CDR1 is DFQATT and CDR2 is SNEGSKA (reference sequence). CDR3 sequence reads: CSGTGVSPYEQYF.

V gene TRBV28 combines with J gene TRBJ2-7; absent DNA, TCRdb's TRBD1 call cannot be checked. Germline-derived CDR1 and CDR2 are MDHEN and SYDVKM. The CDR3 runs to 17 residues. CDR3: CASSPKTVIPPSYEQYF.

The CDR3 sequence is CSVDLRGDRTYNEQFF. The rearrangement links TRBV29-1 to TRBJ2-1; with no DNA, the TCRdb D assignment of TRBD1 cannot be verified. CDR1 and CDR2 (germline): SQVTM, ANQGSEA. The CDR3 has 16 amino acids.

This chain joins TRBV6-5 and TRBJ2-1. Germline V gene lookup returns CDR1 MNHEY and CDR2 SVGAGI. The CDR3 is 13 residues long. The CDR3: CASSFADRDEQFF.

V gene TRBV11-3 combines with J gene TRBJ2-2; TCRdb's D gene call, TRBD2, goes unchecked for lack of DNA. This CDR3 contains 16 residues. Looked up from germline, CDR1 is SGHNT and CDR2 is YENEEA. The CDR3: CASSSWGLTNTGELFF.

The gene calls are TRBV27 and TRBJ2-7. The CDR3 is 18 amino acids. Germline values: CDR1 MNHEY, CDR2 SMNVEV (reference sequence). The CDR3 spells CASSHTGSNRKQSYEQYF.

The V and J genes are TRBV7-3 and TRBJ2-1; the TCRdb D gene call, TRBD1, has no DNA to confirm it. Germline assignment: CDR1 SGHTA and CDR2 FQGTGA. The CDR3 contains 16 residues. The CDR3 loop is CASSVGTPSSYNEQFF.